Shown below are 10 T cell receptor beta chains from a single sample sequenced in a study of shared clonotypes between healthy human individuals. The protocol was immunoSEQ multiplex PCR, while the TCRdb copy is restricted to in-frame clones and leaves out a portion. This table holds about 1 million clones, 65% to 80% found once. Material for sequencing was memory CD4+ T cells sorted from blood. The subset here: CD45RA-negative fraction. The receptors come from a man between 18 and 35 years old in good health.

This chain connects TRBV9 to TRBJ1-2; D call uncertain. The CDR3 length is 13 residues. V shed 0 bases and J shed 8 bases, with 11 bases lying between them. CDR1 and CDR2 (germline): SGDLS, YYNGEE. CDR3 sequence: CASSVEGLQGYTF. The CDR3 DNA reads TGTGCCAGCAGCGTAGAAGGGCTTCAGGGCTACACCTTC.

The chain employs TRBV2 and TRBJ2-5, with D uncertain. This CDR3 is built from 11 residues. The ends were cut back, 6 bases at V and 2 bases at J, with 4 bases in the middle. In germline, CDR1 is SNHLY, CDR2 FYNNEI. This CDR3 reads CASREQETQYF. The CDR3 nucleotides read TGTGCCAGCAGAGAACAAGAGACCCAGTACTTC.

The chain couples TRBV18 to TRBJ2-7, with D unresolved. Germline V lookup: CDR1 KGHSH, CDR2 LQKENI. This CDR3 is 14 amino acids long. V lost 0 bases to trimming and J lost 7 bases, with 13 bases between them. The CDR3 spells CASSPPAGQSEQYF. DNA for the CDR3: TGTGCCAGCTCACCACCGGCCGGCCAGTCGGAGCAGTACTTC.

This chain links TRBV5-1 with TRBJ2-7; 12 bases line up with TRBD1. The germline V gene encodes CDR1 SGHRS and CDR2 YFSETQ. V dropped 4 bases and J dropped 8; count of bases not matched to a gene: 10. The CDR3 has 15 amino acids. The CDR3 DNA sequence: TGCGCCAGCAGCCCCGGGACAGGGGGCATGGTCCAGCAGTACTTC. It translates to CASSPGTGGMVQQYF.

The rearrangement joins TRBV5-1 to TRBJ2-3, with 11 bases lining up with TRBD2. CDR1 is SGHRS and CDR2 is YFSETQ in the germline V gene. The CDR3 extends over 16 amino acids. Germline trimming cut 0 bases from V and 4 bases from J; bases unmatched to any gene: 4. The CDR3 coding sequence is TGCGCCAGCAGCTTGGCACTAGCGGGAGAGTCAGATACGCAGTATTTT. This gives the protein CASSLALAGESDTQYF. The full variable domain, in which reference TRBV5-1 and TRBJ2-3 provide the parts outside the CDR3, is KAGVTQTPRYLIKTRGQQVTLSCSPISGHRSVSWYQQTPGQGLQFLFEYFSETQRNKGNFPGRFSGRQFSNSRSEMNVSTLELGDSALYLCASSLALAGESDTQYFGPGTRLTVL.

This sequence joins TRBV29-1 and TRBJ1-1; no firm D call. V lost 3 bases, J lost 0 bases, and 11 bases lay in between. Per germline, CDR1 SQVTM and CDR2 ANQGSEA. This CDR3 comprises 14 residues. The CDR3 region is CSVDSPRMNTEAFF. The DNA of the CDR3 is TGCAGCGTTGATTCCCCCCGGATGAACACTGAAGCTTTCTTT.

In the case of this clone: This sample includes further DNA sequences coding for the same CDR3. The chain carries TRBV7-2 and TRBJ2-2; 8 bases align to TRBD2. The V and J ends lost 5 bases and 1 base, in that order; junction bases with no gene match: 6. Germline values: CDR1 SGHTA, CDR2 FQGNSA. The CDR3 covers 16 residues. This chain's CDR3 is CASSQRTSGNTGELFF. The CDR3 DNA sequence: TGTGCCAGCAGCCAACGTACTAGCGGGAACACCGGGGAGCTGTTTTTT.

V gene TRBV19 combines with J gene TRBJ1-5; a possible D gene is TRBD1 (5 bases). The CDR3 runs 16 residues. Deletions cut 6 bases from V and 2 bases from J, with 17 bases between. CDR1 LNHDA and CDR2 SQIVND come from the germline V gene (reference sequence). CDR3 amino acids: CASRTTGTKGNQPQHF. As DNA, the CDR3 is TGTGCCAGTAGAACTACCGGGACCAAGGGCAATCAGCCCCAGCATTTT.

CDR3 amino acids: CASTRDRAEQYF. The CDR3 DNA sequence: TGCGCCAGCACCCGGGACAGGGCCGAGCAGTACTTC. The chain is built from TRBV5-1 and TRBJ2-7, with 9 bases identical to TRBD1. The length of the CDR3 is 12 residues. The J segment lost 6 bases and the V segment lost 6 bases, leaving 4 bases of the junction unmatched. CDR1 is SGHRS, CDR2 YFSETQ, per germline. The full variable domain, completed using reference TRBV5-1 and TRBJ2-7, is KAGVTQTPRYLIKTRGQQVTLSCSPISGHRSVSWYQQTPGQGLQFLFEYFSETQRNKGNFPGRFSGRQFSNSRSEMNVSTLELGDSALYLCASTRDRAEQYFGPGTRLTVT.

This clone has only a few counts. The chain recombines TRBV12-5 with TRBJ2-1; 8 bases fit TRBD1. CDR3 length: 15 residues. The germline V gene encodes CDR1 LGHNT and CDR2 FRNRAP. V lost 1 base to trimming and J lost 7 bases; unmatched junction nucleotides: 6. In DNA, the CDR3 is TGTGCTAGTGGTTTGGAGAGGACAGGGACTAATGAGCAGTTCTTC. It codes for CASGLERTGTNEQFF.